The entry that follows covers one T cell receptor beta chain sequence. This record comes from a study of T cell changes during pregnancy in multiple sclerosis. The CDR3 length is 11 residues. V lost 10 bases, J lost 4 bases, and 2 bases stayed unmatched. Germline V CDR1 and CDR2: MGHDK, SYGVNS. Clones were sequenced by immunoSEQ multiplex PCR, and TCRdb holds only the in-frame ones, with some missing. The table shows about 50,000 clones, with 90% occurring only once. The TCR sequence derives from a female donor in good health, enrolled as a control in a pregnancy study. The source material was peripheral blood, sampled after pregnancy. The chain employs TRBV25-1 and TRBJ1-1; the match to TRBD1 covers 8 bases. This CDR3 is CATGGGTEAFF. CDR3 coding DNA: TGTGCCACAGGGGGCGGCACTGAAGCTTTCTTT.